The entry below describes one T cell receptor beta chain. At least ten counts were recorded for this clonotype. Its antigen is unknown. Within one base of it there is no much larger clone, and no base qualities were kept. The germline V and J ends show losses of 2 bases and 5 bases respectively, and no gene match explains 6 bases of the junction. Including cysteine and phenylalanine, the CDR3 has 15 amino acids. This entry keeps only the CDR3 DNA: 45 bases, framed from base 1. Per the germline V gene, SGHTA is the CDR1 and FQGNSA is the CDR2. This sample was included in a study of T cell repertoires in cytomegalovirus infection (dated by TCRdb to the late 2010s). Turning to the overall study: Donor HLA type was relevant to the analysis, because carriage of CMV infection together with the matching HLA type was indicated by public TCR beta signatures. Study-level results and caveats: The ex vivo response was dominated by HLA-C-restricted CMV-specific TCR beta clonotypes, which also provided the single most frequent clonotype in two of eight donors. Cumulative frequency of public TCR beta family members discriminated carriers of CMV infection plus the relevant HLA type in this cohort and an independent 352-donor cohort.

The instrument was an Illumina HiSeq 1500. In TCRdb, the public reads were trimmed at Q25 with fastp and aligned with MiXCR, with productive beta chains retained. Here each entry gathers all rows of one CDR3 protein and keeps the most common genes and DNA. This sample gives 65,000 to 90,000 distinct CDR3 sequences in total; about 4.2% of them show up just once. The ten largest make up about 20% of the sample. The specimen sequenced was PBMCs. The receptor comes from a human donor in good health (CMV status not recorded). Some clones in this sample may be carry-over from other donors' samples. Recombination connected TRBV7-2 to TRBJ2-1, with 7 central nucleotides matching TRBD1. The CDR3 protein: CASSLRQGIHNEQFF. At the DNA level, the sequence is TGTGCCAGCAGCTTACGACAGGGAATCCACAATGAGCAGTTCTTC. Reference TRBV7-2 and TRBJ2-1 proteins supply the regions before and after the CDR3; the full variable domain is: GAGVSQSPSNKVTEKGKDVELRCDPISGHTALYWYRQSLGQGLEFLIYFQGNSAPDKSGLPSDRFSAERTGGSVSTLTIQRTQQEDSAVYLCASSLRQGIHNEQFFGPGTRLTVL.